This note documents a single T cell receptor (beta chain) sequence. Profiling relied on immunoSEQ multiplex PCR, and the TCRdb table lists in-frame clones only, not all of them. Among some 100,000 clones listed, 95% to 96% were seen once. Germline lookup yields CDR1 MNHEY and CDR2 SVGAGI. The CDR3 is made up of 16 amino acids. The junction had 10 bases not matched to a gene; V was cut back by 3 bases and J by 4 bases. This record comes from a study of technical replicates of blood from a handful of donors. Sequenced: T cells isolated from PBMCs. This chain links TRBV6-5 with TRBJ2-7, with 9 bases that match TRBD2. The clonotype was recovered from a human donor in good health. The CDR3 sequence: CASSYRWRGGTYEQYF. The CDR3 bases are TGTGCCAGCAGTTATCGGTGGCGGGGGGGAACGTACGAGCAGTACTTC.